The entry below describes one TCR beta chain. The antigen is undetermined. This specimen belongs to a study of OX40 agonist ivuxolimab in advanced cancers. Study-level information: Patients undergoing dose escalation presented with hepatocellular carcinoma, melanoma, renal cell or head and neck cancer.

Findings of the study overall: Clones of CD4+ and CD8+ blood T cells grew by week 6 at doses of 0.1 to 3.0 mg/kg. Partly responding patients at 0.1-3.0 mg/kg showed some of the smallest clonal expansion.

TCRdb's table, derived via immunoSEQ multiplex PCR, lists solely in-frame clones and lacks some. The sample contains more than 55,000 clones, roughly 88% of which appear only once. Trimming removed 5 bases from V and 7 bases from J, with 14 bases in between. The CDR3 extends over 13 amino acids. Germline V gives CDR1 SEHNR, CDR2 FQNEAQ (reference sequence). The chain employs TRBV7-9 and TRBJ2-5; D not certain. The source of this sequence is an adult with an advanced solid tumor such as melanoma, head and neck, liver or kidney cancer. The material was CD4+ or CD8+ T cells sorted from blood, obtained in a trial of the OX40 agonist ivuxolimab. In DNA form, the CDR3 reads TGTGCCAGCAGCCTAGACCAGAAGGGGACCCAGTACTTC. Translation gives CASSLDQKGTQYF.